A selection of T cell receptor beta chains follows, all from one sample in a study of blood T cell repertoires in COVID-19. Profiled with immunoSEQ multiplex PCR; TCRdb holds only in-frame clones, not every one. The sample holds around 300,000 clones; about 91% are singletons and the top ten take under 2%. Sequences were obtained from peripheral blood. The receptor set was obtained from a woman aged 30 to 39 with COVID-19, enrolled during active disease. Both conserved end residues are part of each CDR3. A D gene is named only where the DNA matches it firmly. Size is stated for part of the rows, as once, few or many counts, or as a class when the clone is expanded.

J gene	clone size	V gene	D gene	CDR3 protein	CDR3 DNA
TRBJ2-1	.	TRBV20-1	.	CSASFGGQFF	TGCAGTGCTAGTTTCGGGGGTCAGTTCTTC
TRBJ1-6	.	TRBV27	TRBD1	CASSLDRGYSPLHF	TGTGCCAGCAGTTTGGACAGGGGGTATTCACCCCTCCACTTT
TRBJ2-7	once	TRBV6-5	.	CASGGRTAYEQYF	TGTGCCAGCGGGGGCAGGACTGCCTACGAGCAGTACTTC
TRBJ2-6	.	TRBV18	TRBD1	CASSPRDRASSGANVLTF	TGTGCCAGCTCACCCAGGGACAGGGCAAGCTCTGGGGCCAACGTCCTGACTTTC
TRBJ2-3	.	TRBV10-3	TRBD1	CAIAGQASSTDTQYF	TGTGCCATCGCCGGACAGGCTTCTAGCACAGATACGCAGTATTTT
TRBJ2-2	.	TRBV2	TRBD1	CASSERSGGASGELFF	TGTGCCAGCAGTGAACGGTCAGGGGGCGCGTCCGGGGAGCTGTTTTTT
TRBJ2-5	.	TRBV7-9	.	CASSFQSYQETQYF	TGTGCCAGCAGCTTCCAGTCGTACCAAGAGACCCAGTACTTC
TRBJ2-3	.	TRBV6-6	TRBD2	CASSPRSGGAGTDTQYF	TGTGCCAGCAGTCCCCGCAGCGGGGGAGCCGGCACAGATACGCAGTATTTT
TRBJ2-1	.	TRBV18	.	CASSPLPLANVGEQFF	TGTGCCAGCTCACCCCTCCCGCTAGCGAACGTAGGTGAGCAGTTCTTC
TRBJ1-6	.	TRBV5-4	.	CASSLSAQGTMNSPLHF	TGTGCCAGCAGCTTGTCGGCCCAAGGGACAATGAATTCACCCCTCCACTTT
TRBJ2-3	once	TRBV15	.	CATSRTEGGADTQYF	TGTGCCACCAGCAGGACCGAAGGGGGAGCAGATACGCAGTATTTT
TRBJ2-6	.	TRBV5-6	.	CASSLEWGRLSGANVLTF	TGTGCCAGCAGCTTGGAGTGGGGGCGCTTGTCTGGGGCCAACGTCCTGACTTTC
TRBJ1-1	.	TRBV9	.	CASSVGQSREAFF	TGTGCCAGCAGCGTAGGACAAAGCAGGGAAGCTTTCTTT
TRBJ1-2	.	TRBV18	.	CASSPRESARLGGYTF	TGTGCCAGCTCACCGAGGGAGTCGGCGAGGCTGGGTGGCTACACCTTC
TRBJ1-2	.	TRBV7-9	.	CASRPGESNYGYTF	TGTGCCAGCAGACCGGGGGAGTCTAACTATGGCTACACCTTC
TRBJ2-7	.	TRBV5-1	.	CASSLVGLWEQYF	TGCGCCAGCAGCTTGGTGGGACTGTGGGAGCAGTACTTC
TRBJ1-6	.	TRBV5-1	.	CASSLEWGRNSPLHF	TGCGCCAGCAGCTTGGAATGGGGGCGGAATTCACCCCTCCACTTT
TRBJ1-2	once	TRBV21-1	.	CASSIRVWGYTF	TGTGCCAGCAGCATCAGGGTTTGGGGCTACACCTTC
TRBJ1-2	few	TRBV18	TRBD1	CASSSYRGSRVHGYTF	TGTGCCAGCTCATCCTACAGGGGGTCGAGAGTACATGGCTACACCTTC
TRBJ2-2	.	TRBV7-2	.	CASSLAYRELFF	TGTGCCAGCAGTCTAGCTTACCGGGAGCTGTTTTTT
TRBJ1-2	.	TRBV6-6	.	CASAKGSRPGGYTF	TGTGCCAGCGCCAAGGGGTCCCGCCCCGGCGGCTACACCTTC
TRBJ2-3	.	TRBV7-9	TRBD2	CASSFSGGGARATDTQYF	TGTGCCAGCAGCTTCTCTGGCGGGGGGGCCAGGGCTACAGATACGCAGTATTTT
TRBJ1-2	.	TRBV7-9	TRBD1	CASSPRTGDITYGYTF	TGTGCCAGCAGCCCCCGGACAGGGGATATTACCTATGGCTACACCTTC
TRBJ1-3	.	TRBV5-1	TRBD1	CASSLGDRGLGNTIYF	TGCGCCAGCAGCTTGGGGGACAGGGGGCTTGGAAACACCATATATTTT
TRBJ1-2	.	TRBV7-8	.	CASSLAVGDYGYTF	TGTGCCAGCAGCTTAGCGGTAGGGGACTATGGCTACACCTTC
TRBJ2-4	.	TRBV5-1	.	CASSSTSGFQNIQYF	TGCGCCAGCAGCTCCACTTCAGGGTTCCAAAACATTCAGTACTTC
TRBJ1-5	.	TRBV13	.	CASSLGPGGPQHF	TGTGCCAGCAGCCTCGGACCCGGAGGGCCCCAGCATTTT
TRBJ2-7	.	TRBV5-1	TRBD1	CASSSRDRGFYEQYF	TGCGCCAGCAGCTCCCGGGACAGGGGTTTCTACGAGCAGTACTTC
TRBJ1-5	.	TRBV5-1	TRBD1	CASSLGTGDSNQPQHF	TGCGCCAGCAGCTTGGGGACAGGGGATAGCAATCAGCCCCAGCATTTT
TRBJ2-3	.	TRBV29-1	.	CSVEDRHDADTQYF	TGCAGCGTTGAAGATCGACATGACGCAGATACGCAGTATTTT
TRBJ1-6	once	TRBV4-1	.	CASSQVSGGNPPLHF	TGCGCCAGCAGCCAAGTGTCGGGGGGCAATCCACCCCTCCACTTT
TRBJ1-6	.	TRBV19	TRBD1	CASSGTGGISPLHF	TGTGCCAGTAGTGGGACAGGAGGAATTTCACCCCTCCACTTT
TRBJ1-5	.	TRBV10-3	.	CAISEGLRSNQPQHF	TGTGCCATCAGTGAGGGGCTCAGGAGCAATCAGCCCCAGCATTTT
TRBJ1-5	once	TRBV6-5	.	CASREYSNQPQHF	TGTGCCAGCAGGGAGTATAGCAATCAGCCCCAGCATTTT
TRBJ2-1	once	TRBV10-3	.	CAINSRTYNEQFF	TGTGCCATCAACTCGAGGACCTACAATGAGCAGTTCTTC
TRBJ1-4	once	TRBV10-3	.	CATNPGRQSNEKLFF	TGTGCCACCAACCCCGGCCGACAGTCTAATGAAAAACTGTTTTTT
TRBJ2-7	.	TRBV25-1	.	CASSESGVSYEQYF	TGTGCCAGCAGTGAATCGGGGGTCTCCTACGAGCAGTACTTC
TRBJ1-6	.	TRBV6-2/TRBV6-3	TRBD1	CASSSLRTGESSYNSPLHF	TGTGCCAGCAGTTCCCTTAGGACAGGAGAAAGCTCCTATAATTCACCCCTCCACTTT
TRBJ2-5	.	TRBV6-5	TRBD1	CASRTGMETQYF	TGTGCCAGCAGGACAGGGATGGAGACCCAGTACTTC
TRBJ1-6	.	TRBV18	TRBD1	CASSSTGGESPLHF	TGTGCCAGCTCGTCGACAGGGGGGGAGTCACCCCTCCACTTT
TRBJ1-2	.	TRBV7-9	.	CASSLASWRAPRGYTF	TGTGCCAGCAGCTTAGCGAGCTGGAGGGCCCCTCGGGGCTACACCTTC
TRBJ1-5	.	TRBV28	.	CASCTGNRGNQPQHF	TGTGCCAGCTGTACAGGGAACAGGGGCAATCAGCCCCAGCATTTT
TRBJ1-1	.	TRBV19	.	CAKGLRRGLNPRTITEAFF	TGTGCCAAAGGCCTCCGGCGGGGACTAAACCCACGAACAATCACTGAAGCTTTCTTT
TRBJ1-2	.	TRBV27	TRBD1	CASSHGLGTGTGDGYTF	TGTGCCAGCAGCCACGGGCTGGGAACCGGGACAGGGGATGGCTACACCTTC
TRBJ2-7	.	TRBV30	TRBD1	CAWNRGYEQYF	TGTGCCTGGAACAGGGGTTACGAGCAGTACTTC
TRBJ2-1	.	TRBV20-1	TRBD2	CSASPPGLAHEQFF	TGCAGTGCTAGTCCCCCGGGACTAGCTCATGAGCAGTTCTTC
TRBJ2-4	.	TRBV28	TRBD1	CASLKGASAQSLAKNIQYF	TGTGCCAGCCTTAAGGGGGCATCTGCTCAATCACTAGCCAAAAACATTCAGTACTTC
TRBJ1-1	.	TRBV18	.	CASSPDNRNTEAFF	TGTGCCAGCTCACCAGATAACAGGAACACTGAAGCTTTCTTT
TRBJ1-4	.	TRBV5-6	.	CASSYQSGLLNEKLFF	TGTGCCAGCAGCTATCAATCAGGGCTACTTAATGAAAAACTGTTTTTT